This passage covers 27 T cell receptor beta chains from one sample sequenced in a study of T cell responses to AZD1222 COVID-19 vaccine (dated by TCRdb to 2020 to 2022). Library method: the immunoSEQ multiplex PCR assay. TCRdb took this table from immuneACCESS and kept in-frame rearrangements with V and J called. Such tables lack part of the clones; where checked against another copy, unresolved V genes explain under half of the gap, and the rest is unexplained. The sample profile shows 90,000 to 100,000 clones; approximately 84% of them were found once. Over 12% of the sample is in the top ten clones. This sample's time point label indicates: about 28 days (+/-7) after the second vaccine dose. The sequences come from peripheral blood, collected 28 days after the second AZD1222 dose. Receptors were obtained from an adult who received the AZD1222 COVID-19 vaccine.

This chain joins TRBV19 and TRBJ2-3; tentative D call: TRBD2 (5 bases). The ends were cut back, 1 base at V and 4 bases at J, with 9 bases in the middle. Germline V gives CDR1 LNHDA, CDR2 SQIVND (reference sequence). This CDR3 has 14 residues. The CDR3 loop reads CASSIGGDADTQYF. For the CDR3, the DNA is TGTGCCAGTAGTATAGGGGGAGACGCAGATACGCAGTATTTT.

In this sample, this clone turned up a few times. This chain joins TRBV7-3 and TRBJ2-1; D possibly corresponds to TRBD1 (6 bases). This CDR3 comprises 18 residues. CDR1 is SGHTA, CDR2 FQGTGA, per germline. Trimming stripped 5 bases from V and 6 bases from J, with 26 bases between. CDR3 nucleotide sequence: TGTGCCAGCAGCGCAAACACCCCGGGACACCCTGAACCCAATGAGCAGTTCTTC. Translation: CASSANTPGHPEPNEQFF.

The gene calls are TRBV7-8 and TRBJ1-1; the match to TRBD1 covers 8 bases. Germline lookup yields CDR1 SGHVS and CDR2 FQNEAQ. The CDR3 consists of 17 residues. V gave up 3 bases and J gave up 3 bases; unmatched junction bases: 12. This CDR3 reads CASSFEELGTGHTEAFF. CDR3 DNA: TGTGCCAGCAGCTTTGAGGAATTGGGGACAGGCCACACTGAAGCTTTCTTT.

The chain uses TRBV9 and TRBJ1-1, with TRBD1 as a possible D gene (5 bases). Germline-derived CDR1 and CDR2 are SGDLS and YYNGEE. The CDR3 runs 14 residues. Trimming shortened V by 3 bases and J by 5 bases, and 14 bases separated the two germline ends. DNA for the CDR3: TGTGCCAGCAGCGCCTATCAGGGTGGGACTGAAGCTTTCTTT. This translates into CASSAYQGGTEAFF.

This chain links TRBV6-2 or TRBV6-3 with TRBJ2-2; unclear D gene. Germline V gene sequence: CDR1 MNHEY, CDR2 SVGEGT. The CDR3 has 12 residues. V lost 2 bases to trimming and J lost 7 bases, with 5 bases between them. CDR3 protein: CASSYVNGELFF. CDR3 sequence (DNA): TGTGCCAGCAGTTACGTGAACGGGGAGCTGTTTTTT.

Only one count was recorded for this clone. The chain is built from TRBV9 and TRBJ2-2, with 7 nucleotides matching TRBD1. After removal of 1 base from V and 0 bases from J, the junction contained 18 bases not matched to a gene. CDR1 and CDR2 from the germline V gene are SGDLS and YYNGEE. This CDR3 contains 21 residues. The CDR3 loop is CASSVNATRTGLRPNTGELFF. CDR3 DNA sequence: TGTGCCAGCAGCGTAAACGCAACCAGGACAGGTCTCAGACCGAACACCGGGGAGCTGTTTTTT.

The chain links TRBV5-8 to TRBJ1-2; 10 nucleotides agree with TRBD1. Germline V lookup: CDR1 SGHTS, CDR2 YDEGEE. The CDR3 covers 15 residues. After removal of 4 bases from V and 3 bases from J, the junction contained 6 bases not matched to a gene. The chain's CDR3 is CASSQRTGGDYGYTF. The CDR3 bases are TGTGCCAGCAGCCAAAGGACAGGGGGTGACTATGGCTACACCTTC.

Here the CDR3 reads CASSFRGDPYTQYF. CDR3 sequence (DNA): TGTGCCAGCAGTTTTAGGGGGGATCCTTATACGCAGTATTTT. The chain combines TRBV27 with TRBJ2-3, with D perhaps assigned TRBD1 or TRBD2 (6 bases each). Per the germline V gene, CDR1 is MNHEY and CDR2 is SMNVEV (reference sequence). Trimming left V 3 bases short and J 7 bases short, with 14 bases between. This CDR3 region has 14 residues.

The chain joins TRBV12-3 or TRBV12-4 to TRBJ1-2; no firm D call. Between the trimmed V and J ends, which lost 5 bases and 3 bases, there was a span of 10 bases. The CDR3 consists of 13 residues. The CDR3 DNA is TGTGCCAGCAGTCCCGACGGATACTATGGCTACACCTTC. This gives the protein CASSPDGYYGYTF.

The J gene is TRBJ2-7, the V gene TRBV5-8, with 7 bases matching TRBD2. CDR1 and CDR2 (germline): SGHTS, YDEGEE. This CDR3 is built from 16 residues. Germline trimming cut 0 bases from V and 5 bases from J; bases unmatched to any gene: 11. The CDR3 nucleotides read TGTGCCAGCAGCTTGGCCACGGGCGGGAGTAAGAACGAGCAGTACTTC. Protein sequence: CASSLATGGSKNEQYF.

The V gene is TRBV6-5, the J gene TRBJ2-7, with 7 positions matching TRBD1. J was trimmed by 5 bases and V by 3 bases; bases with no gene match: 7. The CDR3 runs 14 residues. Germline V gives CDR1 MNHEY, CDR2 SVGAGI. The CDR3 nucleotides read TGTGCCAGCAGTTATACAGGGGTTCAAGACGAGCAGTACTTC. This translates into CASSYTGVQDEQYF.

The chain has TRBV2 and TRBJ1-4; perhaps TRBD1 as D (6 bases). Germline V gene lookup returns CDR1 SNHLY and CDR2 FYNNEI. The CDR3 totals 16 residues. V was clipped by 7 bases and J by 3 bases, with 18 bases between them. CDR3 in DNA: TGTGCCAGCACCAGCTCCCGGGGGCTGGCTAATGAAAAACTGTTTTTT. It yields the protein CASTSSRGLANEKLFF.

The chain recombines TRBV5-1 with TRBJ2-5; D gene unclear. CDR3 length: 16 amino acids. Germline V lookup: CDR1 SGHRS, CDR2 YFSETQ. V was shortened by 0 bases and J by 0 bases, with 12 bases between the two germline ends. Written as DNA, the CDR3 is TGCGCCAGCAGCTTGGGGAGCGTGGGGTACCAAGAGACCCAGTACTTC. Translating gives CASSLGSVGYQETQYF.

CDR3 DNA sequence: TGTGCCAGCAGCACTGGACAGGGCGATGGAAACACCATATATTTT. Translation gives CASSTGQGDGNTIYF. The chain combines TRBV6-5 with TRBJ1-3; the match to TRBD1 covers 8 bases. Germline loops: CDR1 MNHEY, CDR2 SVGAGI. The length of the CDR3 is 15 residues. J lost 3 bases, V lost 6 bases, and 7 bases had no gene match.

The V call is TRBV6-1, the J call TRBJ2-4; D might be TRBD2 (5 bases). The V and J ends lost 7 bases and 2 bases respectively, with 12 bases between them. This CDR3 comprises 14 residues. CDR1 and CDR2 (germline): MNHNS, SASEGT. For the CDR3, the DNA is TGTGCCAGCAATCACCGGGGAACCAAAAACATTCAGTACTTC. Protein sequence: CASNHRGTKNIQYF.

The V gene is TRBV11-2, the J gene TRBJ1-6, with unresolved D. Per germline, CDR1 SGHAT and CDR2 FQNNGV. The V end lost 2 bases, the J end lost 0 bases, and 11 bases lay between the germline ends. This CDR3 comprises 17 residues. The CDR3 region has the DNA TGTGCCAGCAGCTTATCCGCGAGGCGCTCCTATAATTCACCCCTCCACTTT. Translation: CASSLSARRSYNSPLHF.

The chain joins TRBV6-6 to TRBJ2-5; either TRBD1 or TRBD2 may fit D (5 bases each). The germline V and J ends were trimmed by 2 bases and 7 bases, with 8 bases remaining between them. The CDR3 spans 12 residues. From germline, CDR1 is MNHNY and CDR2 SVGAGI (reference sequence). The chain's CDR3 is CASSYERGTQYF. The CDR3 DNA follows: TGTGCCAGCAGTTACGAGAGGGGGACCCAGTACTTC.

As DNA, the CDR3 is TGTGCCAGTAGTATCGGGGATCAGCCCCAGCATTTT. Its protein product is CASSIGDQPQHF. V and J are TRBV19 and TRBJ1-5; D unclear. The CDR3 totals 12 residues. Trimming shortened V by 3 bases and J by 5 bases, and 5 bases separated the two germline ends. CDR1 is LNHDA and CDR2 is SQIVND in the germline V gene (reference sequence).

V gene TRBV29-1 combines with J gene TRBJ2-3; D gene uncertain. With 5 bases removed from V and 3 bases from J, the gap between germline ends came to 12 bases. Looked up from germline, CDR1 is SQVTM and CDR2 is ANQGSEA. This CDR3 spans 13 amino acids. In DNA form, the CDR3 reads TGCAGCGTTCGGCTGTTGGTGACAGATACGCAGTATTTT. Protein: CSVRLLVTDTQYF.

The chain has TRBV27 and TRBJ2-2; the D gene is possibly TRBD1 (5 bases). CDR1 is MNHEY and CDR2 is SMNVEV in the germline V gene (reference sequence). Trimming took 2 bases from V and 4 from J, leaving 11 bases between them. This CDR3 is 15 amino acids long. Written as DNA, the CDR3 is TGTGCCAGCAGTTTAAAAGGGGCCGGCACCGGGGAGCTGTTTTTT. Its translation: CASSLKGAGTGELFF.

This chain uses TRBV6-5 with TRBJ1-2; TRBD1 matches 10 bases. With 4 bases clipped from V and 4 bases from J, the junction kept 9 bases outside the gene matches. Germline V gene sequence: CDR1 MNHEY, CDR2 SVGAGI. CDR3 length: 16 residues. The CDR3 loop is CASSFGTGADSYGYTF. The CDR3 coding sequence is TGTGCCAGCAGTTTCGGGACAGGGGCGGACTCCTATGGCTACACCTTC.

The rearrangement links TRBV14 to TRBJ2-2, with a weak D call TRBD1 (5 bases). V was trimmed by 2 bases and J by 0 bases, leaving 7 bases between them. The CDR3 is 15 residues long. Germline V lookup: CDR1 SGHDN, CDR2 FVKESK. CDR3: CASSQTGANTGELFF. CDR3 bases: TGTGCCAGCAGCCAAACAGGCGCGAACACCGGGGAGCTGTTTTTT.

This chain uses TRBV27 with TRBJ2-7; D ambiguous. CDR1 MNHEY and CDR2 SMNVEV come from the germline V gene (reference sequence). The CDR3 covers 14 residues. V shed 6 bases and J shed 3 bases, with 15 bases lying between them. This chain's CDR3 is CASSRTQPVYEQYF. In DNA, the CDR3 is TGTGCCAGCAGCCGAACCCAACCCGTCTACGAGCAGTACTTC.

The gene calls are TRBV4-1 and TRBJ1-2; D might be TRBD1 (5 bases). Germline CDR1 reads MGHRA; CDR2 reads YSYEKL. The CDR3 is made up of 15 amino acids. The germline V and J ends were trimmed by 3 bases and 4 bases, with 15 bases remaining between them. CDR3 residues: CASSQGEKTSYGYTF. Here the CDR3 DNA reads TGCGCCAGCAGCCAGGGGGAAAAGACCAGCTATGGCTACACCTTC.

The J gene is TRBJ1-1, the V gene TRBV18, with 7 bases matching TRBD1. The junction had 7 bases not matched to a gene; V was cut back by 0 bases and J by 6 bases. The germline CDR1 and CDR2 sequences are KGHSH and LQKENI. There are 15 residues in the CDR3. The CDR3 bases are TGTGCCAGCTCACCACCCGGGAGGGGGCTCGCTGAAGCTTTCTTT. This sequence encodes CASSPPGRGLAEAFF.

The chain joins TRBV7-2 to TRBJ1-1, with 7 bases identical to TRBD1. CDR1 and CDR2 from the germline V gene are SGHTA and FQGNSA. The trim removed 5 bases at V and 4 bases at J, leaving 7 bases unmatched. This CDR3 spans 14 amino acids. The CDR3 nucleotides read TGTGCCAGCAGCGTTACAGGGGTATCCACTGAAGCTTTCTTT. This sequence encodes CASSVTGVSTEAFF.

This clone occurred once. CDR3 nucleotide sequence: TGTGCCTGGAGTCTAGCGGGATGGGAGACCCAGTACTTC. Its translation: CAWSLAGWETQYF. J is TRBJ2-5 and V is TRBV30; 9 bases map to TRBD2. Unmatched junction bases numbered 3, after V lost 2 bases and J lost 5 bases. The CDR3 has 13 amino acids. Germline CDR1 is GTSNPN and CDR2 is SVGIG (reference sequence).